The source of this T cell receptor beta chain is a study of early stage breast cancer tumors. Study-level information: Of some 16 invasive breast tumors, twelve were hormone receptor-positive, HER2-negative. Each sample averaged around 10-fold read coverage. Findings of the study overall: Comparing each tissue with blood distinguished tumor from normal in about 85% of the 16 patients. Compared with adjacent normal breast tissue, tumors showed 2 to 2.5-fold greater T cell density and higher clonality.

Some clones are missing from TCRdb's copy, which holds only in-frame ones; the method was immunoSEQ multiplex PCR. The sample shows about 3,300 clones, around 66% of them seen only once. Points on this clone: What it binds is unknown.

From germline, CDR1 is MDHEN and CDR2 SYDVKM. This CDR3 contains 11 residues. V was shortened by 5 bases and J by 10 bases, with 8 bases between the two germline ends. J is TRBJ1-4 and V is TRBV28; D is ambiguous. This TCR came from a person aged 35-50 years with breast cancer. The source material was breast tumor tissue. The CDR3 nucleotides read TGTGCCAGCAGTACTGGAGGAAAACTGTTTTTT. It translates to CASSTGGKLFF.